A selection of T cell receptor beta chains follows, all from one sample in a study of T-cell reconstitution after alpha-beta-depleted transplantation in children. TCRdb redid the calling of the PCR reads with MiXCR, one entry per CDR3 protein. The sample consists of about 400,000 distinct CDR3 sequences, about an eighth of them appearing once. This specimen consisted of PBMCs, obtained from the stem cell graft. These receptors all stem from a human donor who donated a stem cell graft to a child with Fanconi anemia. CDR3s include the opening cysteine and the closing phenylalanine or tryptophan. The order of the fields is D gene, clone size, J gene, V gene, CDR3 protein, CDR3 DNA. A D gene is named only where the DNA matches it firmly. A clone size is listed for some rows: how often the clone was seen (once, few, many), or a class if it is expanded.

D gene: .
clone size: few
J gene: TRBJ2-3
V gene: TRBV4-2
CDR3 protein: CASSQDIREDTQYF
CDR3 DNA: TGTGCCAGCAGCCAAGATATCAGGGAAGATACGCAGTATTTT

D gene: .
clone size: many
J gene: TRBJ2-3
V gene: TRBV29-1
CDR3 protein: CSAEGGTDTQYF
CDR3 DNA: TGCAGCGCCGAGGGGGGCACAGATACGCAGTATTTT

D gene: .
clone size: .
J gene: TRBJ2-7
V gene: TRBV28
CDR3 protein: CASSFRGGSYEQYF
CDR3 DNA: TGTGCCAGCAGTTTCCGTGGCGGGTCGTACGAGCAGTACTTC

D gene: .
clone size: .
J gene: TRBJ1-1
V gene: TRBV7-6
CDR3 protein: CASSLAPTNTEAFF
CDR3 DNA: TGTGCCAGCAGCTTAGCGCCGACGAACACTGAAGCTTTCTTT

D gene: TRBD2
clone size: few
J gene: TRBJ2-3
V gene: TRBV20-1
CDR3 protein: CSAPPSGAGGSTDTQYF
CDR3 DNA: TGCAGTGCACCACCGTCAGGAGCGGGGGGGAGCACAGATACGCAGTATTTT

D gene: .
clone size: few
J gene: TRBJ1-1
V gene: TRBV24-1
CDR3 protein: CATSGDGEAFF
CDR3 DNA: TGTGCCACCAGTGGGGATGGTGAAGCTTTCTTT

D gene: .
clone size: many
J gene: TRBJ1-1
V gene: TRBV28
CDR3 protein: CASSRRRNTEAFF
CDR3 DNA: TGTGCCAGCAGTAGAAGGAGGAACACTGAAGCTTTCTTT

D gene: .
clone size: .
J gene: TRBJ2-1
V gene: TRBV12-3/TRBV12-4
CDR3 protein: CASSHDDREQFF
CDR3 DNA: TGTGCCAGCAGCCACGACGACCGGGAGCAGTTCTTC

D gene: .
clone size: .
J gene: TRBJ2-7
V gene: TRBV6-2/TRBV6-3
CDR3 protein: CASSSDINEQYF
CDR3 DNA: TGTGCCAGCAGCTCGGACATCAACGAGCAGTACTTC

D gene: TRBD2
clone size: few
J gene: TRBJ2-1
V gene: TRBV9
CDR3 protein: CASSVALSSGGSQGEQFF
CDR3 DNA: TGTGCCAGCAGCGTAGCTTTGAGTAGCGGGGGGTCCCAGGGGGAGCAGTTCTTC

D gene: .
clone size: .
J gene: TRBJ1-5
V gene: TRBV4-1
CDR3 protein: CASSQDVRGIQPQHF
CDR3 DNA: TGCGCCAGCAGCCAAGACGTGCGAGGGATTCAGCCCCAGCATTTT

D gene: TRBD1
clone size: few
J gene: TRBJ2-5
V gene: TRBV20-1
CDR3 protein: CSAMRDSFQETLYF
CDR3 DNA: TGCAGTGCAATGAGGGACAGTTTCCAAGAGACCCTGTACTTC

D gene: TRBD2
clone size: .
J gene: TRBJ2-7
V gene: TRBV5-1
CDR3 protein: CASSFSSGGFSYEQYF
CDR3 DNA: TGCGCCAGCAGCTTTTCTAGCGGGGGCTTCTCCTACGAGCAGTACTTC

D gene: .
clone size: .
J gene: TRBJ2-5
V gene: TRBV5-1
CDR3 protein: CASSLVAGNNQETQYF
CDR3 DNA: TGCGCCAGCAGCTTGGTTGCAGGGAATAACCAAGAGACCCAGTACTTC

D gene: .
clone size: few
J gene: TRBJ2-2
V gene: TRBV18
CDR3 protein: CASSPGGPPNTGELFF
CDR3 DNA: TGTGCCAGCTCACCGGGGGGACCGCCGAACACCGGGGAGCTGTTTTTT

D gene: .
clone size: many
J gene: TRBJ2-5
V gene: TRBV2
CDR3 protein: CASSEAGETQYF
CDR3 DNA: TGTGCCAGCAGTGAAGCGGGGGAGACCCAGTACTTC

D gene: TRBD1
clone size: many
J gene: TRBJ2-1
V gene: TRBV5-5
CDR3 protein: CASSPTGTYNEQFF
CDR3 DNA: TGTGCCAGCAGCCCGACAGGGACCTACAATGAGCAGTTCTTC

D gene: TRBD1
clone size: .
J gene: TRBJ2-1
V gene: TRBV9
CDR3 protein: CASARGDSSLNEQFF
CDR3 DNA: TGTGCCAGCGCTAGAGGGGACAGTAGTCTCAATGAGCAGTTCTTC

D gene: .
clone size: many
J gene: TRBJ1-1
V gene: TRBV12-3/TRBV12-4
CDR3 protein: CASSLAYINTEAFF
CDR3 DNA: TGTGCCAGCAGTTTAGCTTACATCAACACTGAAGCTTTCTTT

D gene: .
clone size: many
J gene: TRBJ2-2
V gene: TRBV6-5
CDR3 protein: CASSYSMGENTGELFF
CDR3 DNA: TGTGCCAGCAGTTACTCAATGGGGGAGAACACCGGGGAGCTGTTTTTT

D gene: .
clone size: few
J gene: TRBJ1-3
V gene: TRBV7-9
CDR3 protein: CASSFGVLPGNTIYF
CDR3 DNA: TGTGCCAGCAGCTTCGGGGTCTTGCCTGGAAACACCATATATTTT

D gene: TRBD2
clone size: few
J gene: TRBJ2-1
V gene: TRBV11-3
CDR3 protein: CASSLSSGHEQFF
CDR3 DNA: TGTGCCAGCAGCTTAAGTAGCGGGCATGAGCAGTTCTTC

D gene: .
clone size: .
J gene: TRBJ2-5
V gene: TRBV30
CDR3 protein: CAWSVWEGETQYF
CDR3 DNA: TGTGCCTGGAGTGTCTGGGAAGGAGAGACCCAGTACTTC

D gene: .
clone size: many
J gene: TRBJ2-3
V gene: TRBV5-1
CDR3 protein: CASSLAAGATDTQYF
CDR3 DNA: TGCGCCAGCAGCTTGGCGGCAGGGGCCACAGATACGCAGTATTTT

D gene: .
clone size: .
J gene: TRBJ1-3
V gene: TRBV12-3/TRBV12-4
CDR3 protein: CASSFIAAGNTIYF
CDR3 DNA: TGTGCCAGCAGTTTCATCGCTGCTGGAAACACCATATATTTT

D gene: .
clone size: .
J gene: TRBJ2-1
V gene: TRBV6-1
CDR3 protein: CASRKYSSYNEQFF
CDR3 DNA: TGTGCCAGCAGGAAGTATAGCTCCTACAATGAGCAGTTCTTC